The present entry profiles one T cell receptor beta chain with its context. Its antigen is as yet unknown. Here immunoSEQ multiplex PCR was the method, and the copy in TCRdb shows in-frame clones only, minus some. Of roughly 150,000 clones listed, less than 90% are singletons. These data belong to a study of cytomegalovirus exposure and HLA in healthy donors. Study-wide findings and caveats: Some TCR beta chains (approximately 180 of them) were listed as cytomegalovirus-associated. With high specificity and sensitivity, the classifier reportedly diagnosed cytomegalovirus status. In a later analysis, first-cohort TCR clusters were found to tend to co-occur in the roughly 120 validation repertoires.

Germline V lookup: CDR1 SGHNT, CDR2 YENEEA. The ends lost 3 bases at V and 6 bases at J; junction bases unmatched: 4. The CDR3 has 13 residues. Sequencing used PBMCs. This receptor was identified in a woman aged 18-30 years in good health and CMV-seronegative. V usage is TRBV11-3 and J usage is TRBJ2-5, with 7 bases fitting TRBD2. CDR3 loop: CASSLGGMKTQYF. Written as DNA, the CDR3 is TGTGCCAGCAGCTTGGGGGGGATGAAGACCCAGTACTTC.